This TCR beta chain was retrieved from a study of shared clonotypes between healthy human individuals. Overall study results and limits: A generally larger estimated richness was seen in naive subsets than in memory subsets. A handful of donors shared 5% to 5.5% of their naive CD4 clonotypes.

Details on this clone: Its antigen remains unidentified.

Deep-level settings were used for running the assay. Clones were sequenced by immunoSEQ multiplex PCR, and TCRdb holds only the in-frame ones, with some missing. The data show 2 million to 2.5 million clones, about 95% seen once. The CDR3 is 12 amino acids. From germline, CDR1 is SNHLY and CDR2 FYNNEI. V was cut by 7 bases and J by 0 bases, with 6 bases left in between. Specimen: naive CD4+ T cells sorted from blood. Indicated subset: CD45RA+ positively selected. The clonotype was recovered from a man in his late teens or twenties in good health. The chain uses TRBV2 and TRBJ1-1, with D unclear. The CDR3 DNA reads as TGTGCCAGCAAGGACGTGAACACTGAAGCTTTCTTT. Its translation: CASKDVNTEAFF.